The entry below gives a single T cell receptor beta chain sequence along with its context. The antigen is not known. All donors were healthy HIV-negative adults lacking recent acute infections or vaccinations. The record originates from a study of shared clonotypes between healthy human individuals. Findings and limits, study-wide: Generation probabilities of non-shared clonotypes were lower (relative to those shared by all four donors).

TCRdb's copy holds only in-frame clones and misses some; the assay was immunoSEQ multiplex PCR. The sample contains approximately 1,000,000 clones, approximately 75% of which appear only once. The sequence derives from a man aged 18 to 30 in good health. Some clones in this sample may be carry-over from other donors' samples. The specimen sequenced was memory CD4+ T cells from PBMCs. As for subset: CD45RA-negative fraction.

The CDR3: CASALLSGTAGELFF. In nucleotides, the CDR3 is TGTGCCAGTGCTCTATTGAGCGGCACCGCCGGGGAGCTGTTTTTT. V gene TRBV19 combines with J gene TRBJ2-2, with D tentatively TRBD2 (5 bases). The CDR3 length is 15 residues. Trimming took off 8 bases at V and 6 bases at J, with 19 bases between the two ends. CDR1 is LNHDA, CDR2 SQIVND, per germline (reference sequence).